This T cell receptor (beta chain) stems from a study of T cell repertoires in cytomegalovirus infection. Study-wide findings and caveats: Identification of carriers of CMV plus the relevant HLA was achieved through cumulative public TCR beta family frequency.

V was trimmed by 6 bases and J by 4 bases, leaving 12 bases between them. This CDR3 contains 13 residues. In germline, CDR1 is ENHRY, CDR2 SYGVKD. TCRdb reanalysed the reads using MiXCR and keeps one entry per CDR3 protein. The table lists about 340,000 distinct CDR3 sequences, almost 30% of them singletons, with around 19% in the top ten. This clonotype was detected ten times or more. Antigen: not known. The receptor was derived from a human donor in good health (CMV status not recorded). Some clones in this sample may be carry-over from other donors' samples. The starting material was cultured PBMCs, obtained from culture after CMV antigen stimulation. J is TRBJ1-2 and V is TRBV10-3, with D perhaps TRBD1 (6 bases). In DNA form, the CDR3 reads TGTGCCATCAGCACTGACAGGACCTATGGCTACACCTTC. It is translated as CAISTDRTYGYTF.